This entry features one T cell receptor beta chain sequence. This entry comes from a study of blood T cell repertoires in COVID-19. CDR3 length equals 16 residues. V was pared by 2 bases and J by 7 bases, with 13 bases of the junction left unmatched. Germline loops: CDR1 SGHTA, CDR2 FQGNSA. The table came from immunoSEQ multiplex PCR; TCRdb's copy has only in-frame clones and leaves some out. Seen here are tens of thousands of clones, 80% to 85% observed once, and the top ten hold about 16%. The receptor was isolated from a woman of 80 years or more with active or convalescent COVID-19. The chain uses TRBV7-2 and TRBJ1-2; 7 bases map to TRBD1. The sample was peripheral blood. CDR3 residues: CASSLMGQRSLTGYTF. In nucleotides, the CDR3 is TGTGCCAGCAGCTTAATGGGACAGCGGAGCTTGACTGGCTACACCTTC. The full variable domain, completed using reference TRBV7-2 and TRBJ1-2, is GAGVSQSPSNKVTEKGKDVELRCDPISGHTALYWYRQSLGQGLEFLIYFQGNSAPDKSGLPSDRFSAERTGGSVSTLTIQRTQQEDSAVYLCASSLMGQRSLTGYTFGSGTRLTVV.